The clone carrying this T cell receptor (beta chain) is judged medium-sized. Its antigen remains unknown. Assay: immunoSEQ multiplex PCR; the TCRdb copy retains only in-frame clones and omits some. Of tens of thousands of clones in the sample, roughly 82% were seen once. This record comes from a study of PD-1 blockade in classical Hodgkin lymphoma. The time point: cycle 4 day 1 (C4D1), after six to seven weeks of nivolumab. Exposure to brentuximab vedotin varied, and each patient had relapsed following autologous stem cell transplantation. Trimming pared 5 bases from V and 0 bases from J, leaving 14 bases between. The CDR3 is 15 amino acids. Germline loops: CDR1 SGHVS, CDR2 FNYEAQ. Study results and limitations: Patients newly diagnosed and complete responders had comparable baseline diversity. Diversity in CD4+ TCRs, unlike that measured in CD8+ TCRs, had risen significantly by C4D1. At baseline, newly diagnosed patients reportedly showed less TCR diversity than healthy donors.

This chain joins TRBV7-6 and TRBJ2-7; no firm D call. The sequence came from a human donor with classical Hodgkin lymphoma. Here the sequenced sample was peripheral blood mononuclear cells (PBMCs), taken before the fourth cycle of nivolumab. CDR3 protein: CASSLEVADSYEQYF. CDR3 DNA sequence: TGTGCCAGCAGCCTCGAGGTCGCTGACTCCTACGAGCAGTACTTC.